The present T cell receptor (beta chain) was sequenced within a study of radiotherapy plus CTLA-4 blockade in lung cancer. As for the study in general: An objective response was seen in about 17% of patients, and disease control in less than 40%.

The germline V gene has CDR1 SQVTM and CDR2 ANQGSEA. There are 16 residues in the CDR3. With V trimmed by 4 bases and J by 5 bases, 8 bases remained unmatched. Libraries were prepared by immunoSEQ multiplex PCR; TCRdb keeps only in-frame clonotypes and omits some of them. Seen here are about 48,000 clones, about 86% observed once, and the top ten hold about a sixth. The specimen was peripheral blood, collected from a patient treated with radiotherapy plus ipilimumab. The V gene is TRBV29-1, the J gene TRBJ2-5, with 15 bases aligning to TRBD2. This sequence was found in a human donor with non-small cell lung cancer that progressed on radiotherapy plus ipilimumab. Some clones in this sample may be carry-over from other donors' samples. The CDR3 DNA reads as TGCAGCGTTGCCGGGACTAGCGGGAGGCCCCGGGAGACCCAGTACTTC. This sequence encodes CSVAGTSGRPRETQYF.